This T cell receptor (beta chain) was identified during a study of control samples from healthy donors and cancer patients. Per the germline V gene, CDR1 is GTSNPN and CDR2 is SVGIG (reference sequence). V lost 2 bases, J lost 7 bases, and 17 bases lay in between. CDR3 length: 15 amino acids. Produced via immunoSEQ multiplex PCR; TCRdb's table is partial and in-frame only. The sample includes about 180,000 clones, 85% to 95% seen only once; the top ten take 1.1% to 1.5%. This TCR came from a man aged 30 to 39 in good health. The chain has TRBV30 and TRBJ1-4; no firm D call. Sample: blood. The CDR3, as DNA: TGTGCCTGGAGTCGATCTACACCCGCGGGTGAAAAACTGTTTTTT. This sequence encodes CAWSRSTPAGEKLFF.